This is a list of T cell receptor beta chains from one sample in a study of cytomegalovirus exposure and HLA in healthy donors. The protocol was immunoSEQ multiplex PCR, while the TCRdb copy is restricted to in-frame clones and leaves out a portion. The sample lists about 55,000 clones; around 79% were seen once. The sequencing input was PBMCs. The receptors derive from a female donor in good health and CMV-seronegative. Both conserved end residues are part of each CDR3. Fields, in order: J gene, clone size, V gene, D gene, CDR3 DNA, CDR3 protein. D genes are given only for firm matches. Not all rows give a size; the values are once, few, many and, for expanded clones, a class.

j_gene: TRBJ1-2; abundance: NA; v_gene: TRBV5-1; d_gene: TRBD1; CDR3nt: TGCGCCAGCAGCTTTGGACAGGGGGCATTATATGGCTACACCTTC; CDR3aa: CASSFGQGALYGYTF
j_gene: TRBJ1-4; abundance: NA; v_gene: TRBV7-7; d_gene: NA; CDR3nt: TGTGCCAGCAGCTTAGGGGGACAAGGGTCGGTAACTAATGAAAAACTGTTTTTT; CDR3aa: CASSLGGQGSVTNEKLFF
j_gene: TRBJ2-6; abundance: few; v_gene: TRBV28; d_gene: TRBD1; CDR3nt: TGTGCCAGCAGTGTCGGACAGGTCTCTGGGGCCAACGTCCTGACTTTC; CDR3aa: CASSVGQVSGANVLTF
j_gene: TRBJ2-7; abundance: NA; v_gene: TRBV19; d_gene: TRBD1; CDR3nt: TGTGCCAGTAGGCGGACAGGACAGGGGGCCTCCTACGAGCAGTACTTC; CDR3aa: CASRRTGQGASYEQYF
j_gene: TRBJ2-3; abundance: NA; v_gene: TRBV18; d_gene: NA; CDR3nt: TGTGCCAGCTCACCGTACAGAAGCACAGATACGCAGTATTTT; CDR3aa: CASSPYRSTDTQYF
j_gene: TRBJ1-1; abundance: NA; v_gene: TRBV27; d_gene: NA; CDR3nt: TGTGCCAGCAGTTTAATGGAGACTGGAGAAGCTTTCTTT; CDR3aa: CASSLMETGEAFF
j_gene: TRBJ1-2; abundance: NA; v_gene: TRBV9; d_gene: NA; CDR3nt: TGTGCCAGCAGCGTAGCGTCCATGGAAAGGGGCACCGGCTACACCTTC; CDR3aa: CASSVASMERGTGYTF
j_gene: TRBJ2-2; abundance: NA; v_gene: TRBV6-1; d_gene: TRBD2; CDR3nt: TGTGCCAGCGGGACTAGCGGGGCGAACACCGGGGAGCTGTTTTTT; CDR3aa: CASGTSGANTGELFF
j_gene: TRBJ1-2; abundance: NA; v_gene: TRBV27; d_gene: NA; CDR3nt: TGTGCCAGCAGGGCGGGGGCTAGCTATGGCTACACCTTC; CDR3aa: CASRAGASYGYTF
j_gene: TRBJ2-5; abundance: NA; v_gene: TRBV5-6; d_gene: TRBD1; CDR3nt: TGTGCCAGCATCATCATGGACAGGGTAGTGGAGACCCAGTACTTC; CDR3aa: CASIIMDRVVETQYF
j_gene: TRBJ2-1; abundance: NA; v_gene: TRBV5-1; d_gene: TRBD2; CDR3nt: TGCGCCAGCAGCCCAACCAGCGGGGGCTACAATGAGCAGTTCTTC; CDR3aa: CASSPTSGGYNEQFF
j_gene: TRBJ2-7; abundance: NA; v_gene: TRBV28; d_gene: NA; CDR3nt: TGTGCCAGCAGTCCTGGAGGGTCGAGCTCCTACGAGCAGTACTTC; CDR3aa: CASSPGGSSSYEQYF
j_gene: TRBJ1-5; abundance: NA; v_gene: TRBV28; d_gene: NA; CDR3nt: TGTGCCACCCGAGACGCCGGGGGTGGCAATCAGCCCCAGCATTTT; CDR3aa: CATRDAGGGNQPQHF
j_gene: TRBJ1-5; abundance: NA; v_gene: TRBV10-3; d_gene: NA; CDR3nt: TGTGCCATCAGTGAGGCGAGGGGGGGGGATCAGCCCCAGCATTTT; CDR3aa: CAISEARGGDQPQHF
j_gene: TRBJ2-7; abundance: NA; v_gene: TRBV7-2; d_gene: NA; CDR3nt: TGTGCCAGCAGCTTAGCGGCAGGGAACTACTACGAGCAGTACTTC; CDR3aa: CASSLAAGNYYEQYF
j_gene: TRBJ2-7; abundance: NA; v_gene: TRBV29-1; d_gene: TRBD2; CDR3nt: TGCAGCGTTGGTCTCGGGACTAGCGGTCGTAGAGGGGACGAGCAGTACTTC; CDR3aa: CSVGLGTSGRRGDEQYF
j_gene: TRBJ2-5; abundance: NA; v_gene: TRBV14; d_gene: NA; CDR3nt: TGTGCCAGCAGCCCTCGACAGTACCAAGAGACCCAGTACTTC; CDR3aa: CASSPRQYQETQYF
j_gene: TRBJ1-5; abundance: NA; v_gene: TRBV2; d_gene: NA; CDR3nt: TGTGCCAGCAGTGATCAGACAGCAAATCAGCCCCAGCATTTT; CDR3aa: CASSDQTANQPQHF
j_gene: TRBJ1-1; abundance: few; v_gene: TRBV7-8; d_gene: NA; CDR3nt: TGTGCCAGCAGCTCTCGGACAACCAAGCATCCCATGAACACTGAAGCTTTCTTT; CDR3aa: CASSSRTTKHPMNTEAFF
j_gene: TRBJ2-7; abundance: NA; v_gene: TRBV18; d_gene: NA; CDR3nt: TGTGCCAGCTCACCTCGGGGTAACGAGCAGTACTTC; CDR3aa: CASSPRGNEQYF
j_gene: TRBJ1-1; abundance: NA; v_gene: TRBV5-5; d_gene: NA; CDR3nt: TGTGCCAGCAGCATTAGTCGACAGGACCAAAACACTGAAGCTTTCTTT; CDR3aa: CASSISRQDQNTEAFF
j_gene: TRBJ2-1; abundance: NA; v_gene: TRBV9; d_gene: TRBD2; CDR3nt: TGTGCCAGCAACTCGATGGCGACTAGCGGGGAGTCCTACAATGAGCAGTTCTTC; CDR3aa: CASNSMATSGESYNEQFF
j_gene: TRBJ2-7; abundance: NA; v_gene: TRBV7-8; d_gene: NA; CDR3nt: TGTGCCAGCAGCAAACAGAGCTACGAGCAGTACTTC; CDR3aa: CASSKQSYEQYF
j_gene: TRBJ2-2; abundance: NA; v_gene: TRBV5-6; d_gene: TRBD2; CDR3nt: TGTGCCAGCGTTAGACTAGCGGGGCCCGGGGAGCTGTTTTTT; CDR3aa: CASVRLAGPGELFF
j_gene: TRBJ2-5; abundance: NA; v_gene: TRBV9; d_gene: TRBD2; CDR3nt: TGTGCCAGCAGCCCCGATGGGGGGGAGCTACAAGAGACCCAGTACTTC; CDR3aa: CASSPDGGELQETQYF
j_gene: TRBJ1-4; abundance: NA; v_gene: TRBV29-1; d_gene: TRBD1; CDR3nt: TGCAGCGTTGGGGGGTCCGGGACAGGTGAAAAACTGTTTTTT; CDR3aa: CSVGGSGTGEKLFF
j_gene: TRBJ2-7; abundance: NA; v_gene: TRBV6-5; d_gene: NA; CDR3nt: TGTGCCAGGTTCCTCGGGAGCGGGCACTACGAGCAGTACTTC; CDR3aa: CARFLGSGHYEQYF
j_gene: TRBJ2-2; abundance: NA; v_gene: TRBV27; d_gene: TRBD1; CDR3nt: TGTGCCAGCCGTACAGGGGACAACGCGAACACCGGGGAGCTGTTTTTT; CDR3aa: CASRTGDNANTGELFF
j_gene: TRBJ2-2; abundance: NA; v_gene: TRBV28; d_gene: NA; CDR3nt: TGTGCCAGCAGTTCCCCGGGTAGGACCGGGGAGCTGTTTTTT; CDR3aa: CASSSPGRTGELFF
j_gene: TRBJ1-6; abundance: once; v_gene: TRBV27; d_gene: NA; CDR3nt: TGTGCCAGCAGCCGCCCAACAGGGAGCTCCTATAATTCACCCCTCCACTTT; CDR3aa: CASSRPTGSSYNSPLHF
j_gene: TRBJ2-1; abundance: NA; v_gene: TRBV9; d_gene: NA; CDR3nt: TGTGCCAGCAGCGTAGGCGACTATTACAATGAGCAGTTCTTC; CDR3aa: CASSVGDYYNEQFF
j_gene: TRBJ2-5; abundance: NA; v_gene: TRBV7-9; d_gene: TRBD2; CDR3nt: TGTGCCAGCAGCTGGGCCCCGGGACTACTTCAAGAGACCCAGTACTTC; CDR3aa: CASSWAPGLLQETQYF
j_gene: TRBJ2-7; abundance: NA; v_gene: TRBV7-9; d_gene: NA; CDR3nt: TGTGCCAGCAGCTTAGGGGGCAGCCTCTACGAGCAGTACTTC; CDR3aa: CASSLGGSLYEQYF
j_gene: TRBJ2-7; abundance: NA; v_gene: TRBV5-1; d_gene: NA; CDR3nt: TGCGCCAGCAGTTCTGCCGGGACCTACGAGCAGTACTTC; CDR3aa: CASSSAGTYEQYF
j_gene: TRBJ1-1; abundance: NA; v_gene: TRBV28; d_gene: TRBD1; CDR3nt: TGTGCCAGCAGTCCCTCGGACAGGGGGGGATCGGCTTTCTTT; CDR3aa: CASSPSDRGGSAFF
j_gene: TRBJ2-7; abundance: once; v_gene: TRBV6-5; d_gene: NA; CDR3nt: TGTGCCAGCAGTACGAGACGGGGGTACGAGCAGTACTTC; CDR3aa: CASSTRRGYEQYF
j_gene: TRBJ2-1; abundance: NA; v_gene: TRBV4-3; d_gene: TRBD1; CDR3nt: TGCGCCAGCAGCCAAGTCATACGAGGTCGACCCGGACAGGGCTCCTACAATGAGCAGTTCTTC; CDR3aa: CASSQVIRGRPGQGSYNEQFF
j_gene: TRBJ1-5; abundance: NA; v_gene: TRBV4-1; d_gene: NA; CDR3nt: TGCGCCGGCAGCCAAAGCCAGGACGGACTCAATCAGCCCCAGCATTTT; CDR3aa: CAGSQSQDGLNQPQHF
j_gene: TRBJ1-6; abundance: few; v_gene: TRBV7-3; d_gene: TRBD1; CDR3nt: TGTGCCAGCAGCCCACAGGGGGCAGAGAATTCACCCCTCCACTTT; CDR3aa: CASSPQGAENSPLHF
j_gene: TRBJ1-2; abundance: NA; v_gene: TRBV29-1; d_gene: TRBD1; CDR3nt: TGCAGCGTTGACGTAGGGACAGAATATGGCTACACCTTC; CDR3aa: CSVDVGTEYGYTF
j_gene: TRBJ2-1; abundance: once; v_gene: TRBV4-2; d_gene: TRBD1; CDR3nt: TGTGCCAGCAGCCAACCCACGGGACAGGGGGCCTACAATGAGCAGTTCTTC; CDR3aa: CASSQPTGQGAYNEQFF
j_gene: TRBJ1-1; abundance: once; v_gene: TRBV7-4; d_gene: NA; CDR3nt: TGTGCCAGCAGCTTAACAGAGGACAAATCCTCGAGGATTGCTGAAGCTTTCTTT; CDR3aa: CASSLTEDKSSRIAEAFF
j_gene: TRBJ2-1; abundance: few; v_gene: TRBV11-2; d_gene: TRBD2; CDR3nt: TGTGCCAGCAGCTTAAAACCTCTGAGCGGGGGGGGTCAGTTCTTC; CDR3aa: CASSLKPLSGGGQFF
j_gene: TRBJ1-1; abundance: once; v_gene: TRBV11-2; d_gene: NA; CDR3nt: TGTGCCAGCAGCTTAGAACCCGGTATGAACACTGAAGCTTTCTTT; CDR3aa: CASSLEPGMNTEAFF
j_gene: TRBJ2-3; abundance: NA; v_gene: TRBV9; d_gene: TRBD2; CDR3nt: TGTGCCAGCAGCGTAGACCTACTAGCGAATACGCAGTATTTT; CDR3aa: CASSVDLLANTQYF
j_gene: TRBJ2-7; abundance: NA; v_gene: TRBV4-3; d_gene: NA; CDR3nt: TGCGCCAGCAGCCCGGGCGGGGTAGCCTACGAGCAGTACTTC; CDR3aa: CASSPGGVAYEQYF
j_gene: TRBJ2-2; abundance: NA; v_gene: TRBV6-1; d_gene: TRBD1; CDR3nt: TGTGCCAGCAGTGTGGGGACAGGGGACACCGGGGAGCTGTTTTTT; CDR3aa: CASSVGTGDTGELFF
j_gene: TRBJ2-1; abundance: NA; v_gene: TRBV7-2; d_gene: NA; CDR3nt: TGTGCCAGCAGTCCCCGGAGTCTAGCCGCTAAGCAGTTCTTC; CDR3aa: CASSPRSLAAKQFF
j_gene: TRBJ2-5; abundance: NA; v_gene: TRBV13; d_gene: NA; CDR3nt: TGTGCCAGCAGCTTAGTCGCCCAGTACTTC; CDR3aa: CASSLVAQYF
j_gene: TRBJ1-2; abundance: NA; v_gene: TRBV28; d_gene: TRBD1; CDR3nt: TGTGCCAGCAGTATGGGGACAGGGGCTATTGGCTACACCTTC; CDR3aa: CASSMGTGAIGYTF